What follows are 2 T cell receptor beta chains derived from one specimen sequenced in a study of blood T cell repertoires in COVID-19. Some clones are missing from TCRdb's copy, which holds only in-frame ones; the method was immunoSEQ multiplex PCR. The profile covers approximately 170,000 clones, with around 84% appearing a single time and roughly 8% taken by the ten largest. The material sequenced was PBMCs or T cells enriched from blood (not recorded which). The receptors shown here come from a woman in her 50s who had recovered from COVID-19.

As for this clone: This sequence may be a read error, since a much larger clone differs from it by one base. The V and J genes are TRBV7-2 and TRBJ1-1, with TRBD1 matching over 9 bases. The germline V gene encodes CDR1 SGHTA and CDR2 FQGNSA. Trimming at V came to 5 bases and at J to 5 bases, leaving 6 bases not matched to a gene. The CDR3 covers 14 residues. CDR3 sequence (DNA): TGTGCCAGCAGCATACAGGGGGCTAGGACTGAAGCTTTCTTT. Amino acid sequence: CASSIQGARTEAFF.

This chain links TRBV5-1 with TRBJ1-4, with unresolved D. Trimming left V 1 base short and J 6 bases short, with 7 bases between. This CDR3 spans 13 amino acids. Per the germline V gene, CDR1 is SGHRS and CDR2 is YFSETQ. The CDR3 loop reads CASSLSQDEKLFF. The DNA for the CDR3 is TGCGCCAGCAGCTTGTCGCAGGATGAAAAACTGTTTTTT.